The rows below give T cell receptor beta chains drawn from one sample of a study of Graves' ophthalmopathy and Graves' hyperthyroidism. TCRdb analysed the multiplex PCR reads with MiXCR anew, one entry per CDR3 protein. Among 400,000 or so distinct CDR3 sequences listed, about a sixth were seen once. Sequenced sample: peripheral blood. The source is an adult woman with stable Graves' hyperthyroidism. Both conserved end residues are part of each CDR3. D genes are given only for firm matches. Rows give clone size only sometimes, using once, few, many, or a class for an expanded clone.

size,J,V,D,DNA,CDR3
many,TRBJ2-4,TRBV6-2/TRBV6-3,.,TGTGCCAGCAGCCGTACAGAAGACTTAGCCAAAAACATTCAGTACTTC,CASSRTEDLAKNIQYF
many,TRBJ2-2,TRBV6-2/TRBV6-3,TRBD2,TGTGCCAGCAGTTACTCCCTCCTAGCGGCGAACACCGGGGAGCTGTTTTTT,CASSYSLLAANTGELFF
many,TRBJ1-6,TRBV28,.,TGTGCCAGCATAACACGGGGAGTTTATAATTCACCCCTCCACTTT,CASITRGVYNSPLHF
.,TRBJ2-5,TRBV7-2,.,TGTGCCAGCAGCTTAGTGGTTACAGTCCAAGAGACCCAGTACTTC,CASSLVVTVQETQYF
many,TRBJ2-5,TRBV2,.,TGTGCCAGCAAAAGGTTCCTAGCCGGCCAAGAGACCCAGTACTTC,CASKRFLAGQETQYF
many,TRBJ1-2,TRBV10-3,.,TGTGCCATCAGTGCAGGGACCTATGGCTACACCTTC,CAISAGTYGYTF
many,TRBJ1-6,TRBV20-1,.,TGCAGTGCTACCGAGAAGGGGCGCAGCTCCTATAATTCACCCCTCCACTTT,CSATEKGRSSYNSPLHF
many,TRBJ1-1,TRBV12-3/TRBV12-4,TRBD1,TGTGCCAGCAGCCGGGGGGGACAGGGGAACACTGAAGCTTTCTTT,CASSRGGQGNTEAFF
.,TRBJ1-1,TRBV2,.,TGTGCCAGCAACCCAGGAGCTAACACTGAAGCTTTCTTT,CASNPGANTEAFF
many,TRBJ2-7,TRBV12-3/TRBV12-4,.,TGTGCCAGCAGTCCGGGGTGGACCCCCCACTTC,CASSPGWTPHF
.,TRBJ1-6,TRBV27,TRBD1,TGTGCCAGCAGTCCAACAGGGGGCGGTTCACCCCTCCACTTT,CASSPTGGGSPLHF
many,TRBJ2-7,TRBV7-2,TRBD2,TGTGCCAGCAGCTTAGGACTAGCGGACTTCTACGAGCAGTACTTC,CASSLGLADFYEQYF
many,TRBJ2-6,TRBV6-2/TRBV6-3,.,TGTGCCAGCAGTTACCAAAGGACAGCCTCTCCTGGGGCCAACGTCCTGACTTTC,CASSYQRTASPGANVLTF
few,TRBJ2-7,TRBV4-1,.,TGCGCCAGCAGCCCCCGAGAGGGGGCGGACTACTACGAGCAGTACTTC,CASSPREGADYYEQYF
.,TRBJ2-5,TRBV11-2,.,TGTGCCAGCAGCTTAGTAGCGGAACAAGAGACCAAGTACTTC,CASSLVAEQETKYF
many,TRBJ2-7,TRBV4-1,TRBD1,TGCGCCAGCAGCCAAGTAAGGACAGGGGGCGGTGAGCAGTACTTC,CASSQVRTGGGEQYF
many,TRBJ2-5,TRBV20-1,TRBD1,TGCAGTGCCGTAGCCCACGGGACAGAAAACCAAGAGACCCAGTACTTC,CSAVAHGTENQETQYF
once,TRBJ1-1,TRBV19,.,TGTGCCGGTAGTCCCCCTGGGGCGGCAGAAGCTTTCTTT,CAGSPPGAAEAFF
.,TRBJ2-3,TRBV5-1,TRBD1,TGCGCCAGCAGCAAGCGACAGGGGGCAGGGACAGATACGCAGTATTTT,CASSKRQGAGTDTQYF
few,TRBJ2-2,TRBV12-3/TRBV12-4,.,TGTGCCAGCACGATACGGAGGGGGCGGGAGCTGTTTTTT,CASTIRRGRELFF
many,TRBJ1-2,TRBV29-1,.,TGCAGCGTCCTCGTCCCAGGGGTCCACTATGGCTACACCTTC,CSVLVPGVHYGYTF
many,TRBJ1-1,TRBV5-1,.,TGCGCCAGCAGCTACCGGGGACACGGGACTGAAGCTTTCTTT,CASSYRGHGTEAFF
many,TRBJ2-7,TRBV12-3/TRBV12-4,TRBD1,TGTGCCAGCAGTTTATGGACAGGGAGTCCTAATGGGTACGAGCAGTACTTC,CASSLWTGSPNGYEQYF
many,TRBJ1-6,TRBV29-1,.,TGCAGCGTGGCGACAGCCTATAATTCACCCCTCCACTTT,CSVATAYNSPLHF
many,TRBJ1-2,TRBV10-3,.,TGTGCCATCAGGCGAGGGGACGGATCCTATGGCTACACCTTC,CAIRRGDGSYGYTF
many,TRBJ1-3,TRBV12-3/TRBV12-4,.,TGTGCCAGCACTCCGACGGGAGGAAACACCATATATTTT,CASTPTGGNTIYF
many,TRBJ1-1,TRBV15,.,TGTGCCACCAGCAGAGCACAGGGGAACACTGAAGCTTTCTTT,CATSRAQGNTEAFF
many,TRBJ2-2,TRBV19,.,TGTGCCAGTAGTATTAGGATAGCGGCGAACACCGGGGAGCTGTTTTTT,CASSIRIAANTGELFF
many,TRBJ2-7,TRBV3-1,TRBD1,TGTGCCAGCAGCCAAGAAGGGGGGACAGGGTCCTACGAGCAGTACTTC,CASSQEGGTGSYEQYF
many,TRBJ1-6,TRBV4-1,.,TGCGCCAGCAGCCAAGAAGCGGCGAGCTCCTATAATTCACCCCTCCACTTT,CASSQEAASSYNSPLHF
many,TRBJ2-7,TRBV6-2/TRBV6-3,.,TGTGCCAGCAGTTACTCGTCCGGGACTGTCTCCTACGAGCAGTACTTC,CASSYSSGTVSYEQYF
many,TRBJ2-7,TRBV19,.,TGTGCCAGTAGTTCCGGGCCCGAATACGAGCAGTACTTC,CASSSGPEYEQYF
many,TRBJ2-7,TRBV2,.,TGTGCCAGCATCATAGTAGGCAGTCCCTACGAGCAGTACTTC,CASIIVGSPYEQYF
many,TRBJ1-5,TRBV28,TRBD1,TGTGCCAGCAGCCCCGGACAGGCATATAGGGGCAATCAGCCCCAGCATTTT,CASSPGQAYRGNQPQHF
many,TRBJ2-7,TRBV4-2,TRBD2,TGTGCCAGCAGCCAAGACCAGCGGGAACAGTACGAGCAGTACTTC,CASSQDQREQYEQYF
many,TRBJ1-1,TRBV7-9,.,TGTGCCAGCAGTGTGGCCGGCCCTTACACTGAAGCTTTCTTT,CASSVAGPYTEAFF
many,TRBJ2-7,TRBV10-3,.,TGTGCCATCGGGCAGGGTATCCTCTACGAGCAGTACTTC,CAIGQGILYEQYF
many,TRBJ2-2,TRBV7-7,.,TGTGCTAGCAGCCCCACACTTGACCGTCTCACCGGGGAGCTGTTTTTT,CASSPTLDRLTGELFF
medium-sized,TRBJ2-7,TRBV28,TRBD2,TGTGCCAGCAGTTTAGCGGGAGGGGGAGGGGTCTACGAGCAGTACTTC,CASSLAGGGGVYEQYF
.,TRBJ2-5,TRBV5-5,.,TGTGCCAGCAGCTCGAATTGGGCCCCGGAGACCCAGTACTTC,CASSSNWAPETQYF
many,TRBJ1-5,TRBV27,.,TGTGCCAGCAGTTTAAAGGGGGGGCAGCCCCAGCATTTT,CASSLKGGQPQHF
many,TRBJ2-7,TRBV7-8,.,TGTGCCAGCAGCTTGGCCCCCGCCAGGCCCCTTTCCTACGAGCAGTACTTC,CASSLAPARPLSYEQYF
many,TRBJ2-7,TRBV6-2/TRBV6-3,.,TGTGCCAGCGGGGACATACCAAACTCCTACGAGCAGTACTTC,CASGDIPNSYEQYF
.,TRBJ1-1,TRBV7-9,.,TGTGCCAGCAGCTCCGACTGGGGGCGCGACACTGAAGCTTTCTTT,CASSSDWGRDTEAFF
many,TRBJ2-2,TRBV27,.,TGTGCCAGCAGTTTATGGGGTGCCGGGGAGCTGTTTTTT,CASSLWGAGELFF
.,TRBJ2-7,TRBV7-2,TRBD2,TGTGCCAGCAGAAGTTTTACTAGCGGCCACTACGAGCAGTACTTC,CASRSFTSGHYEQYF
.,TRBJ2-7,TRBV28,.,TGTGCCAGCAGGACAGACAGCCACCAGTACTTC,CASRTDSHQYF
many,TRBJ1-3,TRBV18,.,TGTGCCAGCTCACCACCGGGATCTGGAAACACCATATATTTT,CASSPPGSGNTIYF
many,TRBJ2-2,TRBV6-1,TRBD1,TGTGCCAGCAGCCCCAGACAGGGGAGGAACGGGGAGCTGTTTTTT,CASSPRQGRNGELFF